The 20 T cell receptor beta chains below come from one sample, sequenced in a study of cytomegalovirus exposure and HLA in healthy donors. The data were produced by immunoSEQ multiplex PCR, yet TCRdb's version contains in-frame clones alone and is incomplete. The sample lists 200,000 to 250,000 clones; approximately 86% were seen once. The material sequenced was PBMCs. All receptors come from a woman between 18 and 29 years old in good health and CMV-seronegative.

The V call is TRBV19, the J call TRBJ2-3; a possible D gene is TRBD2 (6 bases). From germline, CDR1 is LNHDA and CDR2 SQIVND (reference sequence). The CDR3 is made up of 15 amino acids. Trimming removed 6 bases from V and 0 bases from J, with 13 bases in between. The DNA of the CDR3 is TGTGCCAGTAGAAACCAGGACTACAGCACAGATACGCAGTATTTT. Its protein product is CASRNQDYSTDTQYF.

This chain links TRBV28 with TRBJ1-5, with TRBD1 matching 9 bases. Germline V gene sequence: CDR1 MDHEN, CDR2 SYDVKM. CDR3 length equals 19 residues. V dropped 7 bases and J dropped 0; count of bases not matched to a gene: 16. The DNA of the CDR3 is TGTGCCAGCAACCTCTATTGGACAGGGGAGGGAGGTAGCAATCAGCCCCAGCATTTT. Encoded protein: CASNLYWTGEGGSNQPQHF.

V gene TRBV28 combines with J gene TRBJ1-1, with D unclear. The V end lost 4 bases, the J end lost 4 bases, and 10 bases lay between the germline ends. Germline V gene data show CDR1 as MDHEN and CDR2 as SYDVKM. CDR3 length: 13 residues. The CDR3 loop is CASSSTYSTEAFF. The CDR3 nucleotides are TGTGCCAGCAGTTCAACTTACAGCACTGAAGCTTTCTTT.

The chain couples TRBV27 to TRBJ2-3; D possibly corresponds to TRBD2 (7 bases). V was trimmed by 3 bases and J by 5 bases, leaving 15 bases between them. This CDR3 comprises 15 residues. The germline gives CDR1 MNHEY, CDR2 SMNVEV (reference sequence). CDR3 in amino acids: CASSLLAEGGDTQYF. CDR3 bases: TGTGCCAGCAGTTTGCTAGCGGAGGGGGGAGATACGCAGTATTTT.

This chain uses TRBV9 with TRBJ1-3; perhaps TRBD1 as D (5 bases). Trimming left V 4 bases short and J 0 bases short, with 11 bases between. The CDR3 consists of 15 residues. The germline gives CDR1 SGDLS, CDR2 YYNGEE. The CDR3 coding sequence is TGTGCCAGCAGCCCCGACAGCGACTCTGGAAACACCATATATTTT. It yields the protein CASSPDSDSGNTIYF.

The genes are TRBV7-9 and TRBJ2-2, with 12 bases identical to TRBD2. Trimming cost V 5 bases and J 5 bases; bases outside gene matches: 3. The V gene's germline CDR1 is SEHNR and CDR2 FQNEAQ (reference sequence). There are 15 residues in the CDR3. The CDR3 loop is CASSHTSGRTGELFF. DNA of the CDR3: TGTGCCAGCAGCCATACTAGCGGGAGGACCGGGGAGCTGTTTTTT.

The J gene is TRBJ1-2, the V gene TRBV5-5, with 7 nucleotides matching TRBD1. The CDR3 runs 15 residues. CDR1 is SGHKS, CDR2 YYEKEE, per germline (reference sequence). Trimming at V came to 4 bases and at J to 2 bases, leaving 8 bases not matched to a gene. CDR3 coding DNA: TGTGCCAGCAGCGCAACGACAGGGACCAACTATGGCTACACCTTC. Its protein is CASSATTGTNYGYTF.

The count of this clone is one. The chain combines TRBV9 with TRBJ2-1, with 10 bases fitting TRBD2. The length of the CDR3 is 16 residues. Trimming cost V 2 bases and J 7 bases; bases outside gene matches: 9. Per germline, CDR1 SGDLS and CDR2 YYNGEE. Here the CDR3 reads CASSVRLAGVLNEQFF. CDR3 DNA: TGTGCCAGCAGCGTCAGGCTAGCGGGAGTTTTAAATGAGCAGTTCTTC. Based on the CDR3 plus reference TRBV9 and TRBJ2-1, the full variable domain is DSGVTQTPKHLITATGQRVTLRCSPRSGDLSVYWYQQSLDQGLQFLIQYYNGEERAKGNILERFSAQQFPDLHSELNLSSLELGDSALYFCASSVRLAGVLNEQFFGPGTRLTVL.

The chain combines TRBV7-9 with TRBJ2-5; possibly TRBD2 for D (6 bases). Trimming cost V 8 bases and J 5 bases, with 21 bases left between them. Germline CDR1 and CDR2: SEHNR and FQNEAQ (reference sequence). CDR3 length equals 15 residues. The CDR3 region has the DNA TGTGCCAGCGGAAATACGGAGGGGACGGAGGAGACCCAGTACTTC. It translates to CASGNTEGTEETQYF. The full variable domain, completed using reference TRBV7-9 and TRBJ2-5, is DTGVSQNPRHKITKRGQNVTFRCDPISEHNRLYWYRQTLGQGPEFLTYFQNEAQLEKSRLLSDRFSAERPKGSFSTLEIQRTEQGDSAMYLCASGNTEGTEETQYFGPGTRLLVL.

The chain couples TRBV6-5 to TRBJ2-4; 11 bases agree with TRBD1. In germline, CDR1 is MNHEY, CDR2 SVGAGI. The CDR3 loop spans 14 amino acids. The V segment lost 6 bases and the J segment 5 bases; nucleotides outside the gene matches: 3. CDR3 DNA: TGTGCCAGCAGCCTGGACAGGGGGCAAAACATTCAGTACTTC. Translating it yields CASSLDRGQNIQYF.

J is TRBJ1-5 and V is TRBV6-6; D not certain. Germline V lookup: CDR1 MNHNY, CDR2 SVGAGI (reference sequence). This CDR3 is built from 16 residues. With 0 bases removed from V and 3 bases from J, the gap between germline ends came to 12 bases. The CDR3 nucleotides read TGTGCCAGCAGTTACTCTCGGGGAAATTCCAATCAGCCCCAGCATTTT. This codes for CASSYSRGNSNQPQHF.

This clone was found once. This sequence joins TRBV5-5 and TRBJ2-2, with TRBD2 identical over 13 bases. The trim removed 4 bases at V and 7 bases at J, leaving 10 bases unmatched. CDR1 and CDR2 (germline): SGHKS, YYEKEE (reference sequence). This CDR3 region has 17 residues. CDR3 loop: CASSTTGTSGINGELFF. In DNA form, the CDR3 reads TGTGCCAGCAGCACGACCGGGACTAGCGGGATCAACGGGGAGCTGTTTTTT.

This clone appeared a few times. This rearrangement joins TRBV7-9 to TRBJ2-5; 7 bases align to TRBD1. With V trimmed by 6 bases and J by 1 base, 5 bases remained unmatched. CDR1 is SEHNR, CDR2 FQNEAQ, per germline (reference sequence). The CDR3 loop spans 14 amino acids. CDR3 bases: TGTGCCAGCAGGAAACAGGGGCCCCAAGAGACCCAGTACTTC. It encodes CASRKQGPQETQYF.

The V call is TRBV29-1, the J call TRBJ1-1, with a weak D call TRBD1 (6 bases). The germline CDR1 and CDR2 sequences are SQVTM and ANQGSEA. Trimming took 3 bases from V and 4 from J, leaving 12 bases between them. The CDR3 loop spans 13 amino acids. CDR3 amino acids: CSVEGGLGTEAFF. Here the CDR3 DNA reads TGCAGCGTTGAGGGGGGGCTTGGCACTGAAGCTTTCTTT.

This clone has only one observation. CDR3 protein: CASSRQGAGTEAFF. The CDR3 DNA sequence: TGTGCCAGTAGTAGACAGGGGGCAGGCACTGAAGCTTTCTTT. The genes are TRBV19 and TRBJ1-1; 10 bases agree with TRBD1. With V trimmed by 4 bases and J by 4 bases, 3 bases remained unmatched. Looked up from germline, CDR1 is LNHDA and CDR2 is SQIVND (reference sequence). CDR3 length: 14 amino acids.

The genes are TRBV4-1 and TRBJ2-7; 8 bases align to TRBD1. Germline V gene data show CDR1 as MGHRA and CDR2 as YSYEKL. The CDR3 has 16 amino acids. The J segment lost 3 bases and the V segment lost 0 bases, leaving 7 bases of the junction unmatched. The CDR3 protein is CASSQDLETGVYEQYF. In DNA form, the CDR3 reads TGCGCCAGCAGCCAAGATCTCGAGACAGGGGTCTACGAGCAGTACTTC.

The J gene is TRBJ2-7, the V gene TRBV29-1; D unclear. CDR3 size: 11 residues. Trimming took off 6 bases at V and 4 bases at J, with 10 bases between the two ends. The V gene's germline CDR1 is SQVTM and CDR2 ANQGSEA. DNA of the CDR3: TGCAGCGTCGATACAGAGTACGAGCAGTACTTC. Its protein product is CSVDTEYEQYF.

The rearrangement uses TRBV28 and TRBJ2-7, with D possibly being TRBD2 (7 bases). Trimming removed 3 bases at V and 0 bases at J, with 9 bases between. Germline V CDR1 and CDR2: MDHEN, SYDVKM. The CDR3 consists of 14 residues. CDR3 nucleotides: TGTGCCAGCAGTTTGGGGGGGGCCTCCTACGAGCAGTACTTC. Protein: CASSLGGASYEQYF.

The chain has TRBV6-6 and TRBJ2-1; TRBD2 agrees at 7 bases. J gave up 6 bases and V 5 bases, and 1 base lay outside the gene matches. This CDR3 is built from 12 residues. Germline loops: CDR1 MNHNY, CDR2 SVGAGI (reference sequence). The CDR3 protein is CASSRLANEQFF. In DNA, the CDR3 is TGTGCCAGCAGTAGACTAGCCAATGAGCAGTTCTTC.

V and J are TRBV7-2 and TRBJ1-5, with a weak D call TRBD1 (5 bases). V was shortened by 1 base and J by 7 bases, with 14 bases between the two germline ends. Looked up from germline, CDR1 is SGHTA and CDR2 is FQGNSA. The CDR3 is 15 amino acids. Written as DNA, the CDR3 is TGTGCCAGCAGCTTAGGGGCCCAGCGGGGGCAGCCCCAGCATTTT. Translated: CASSLGAQRGQPQHF.